This T cell receptor beta chain was identified during a study of blood T cell repertoires in COVID-19. Study-wide context: The United States, Italy and Spain supplied acute and convalescent COVID-19 samples. T cells, B-cell-depleted T cells, or PBMCs provided the cDNA or gDNA that served as material.

This clone was seen a handful of times. CDR1 and CDR2 from the germline V gene are KGHSH and LQKENI. V lost 4 bases, J lost 7 bases, and 7 bases stayed unmatched. CDR3 length: 14 amino acids. Authors' data handling: Reference gene primer amplification gave estimated nucleated cell counts. Using immunoSEQ multiplex PCR, the repertoire was profiled, and TCRdb retains in-frame clones only, with some absent. V and J calls and clone size are given by that table; D and trimming were obtained from the DNA. Of fewer than 250,000 clones in the sample, about nine tenths were seen once. The sequence derives from a man under 40 with acute or convalescent COVID-19. Specimen: peripheral blood. The chain is built from TRBV18 and TRBJ1-2; 9 bases fit TRBD1. CDR3 bases: TGTGCCAGCTCACTGGACAGGGGAGGTTCTGGCTACACCTTC. It specifies CASSLDRGGSGYTF.